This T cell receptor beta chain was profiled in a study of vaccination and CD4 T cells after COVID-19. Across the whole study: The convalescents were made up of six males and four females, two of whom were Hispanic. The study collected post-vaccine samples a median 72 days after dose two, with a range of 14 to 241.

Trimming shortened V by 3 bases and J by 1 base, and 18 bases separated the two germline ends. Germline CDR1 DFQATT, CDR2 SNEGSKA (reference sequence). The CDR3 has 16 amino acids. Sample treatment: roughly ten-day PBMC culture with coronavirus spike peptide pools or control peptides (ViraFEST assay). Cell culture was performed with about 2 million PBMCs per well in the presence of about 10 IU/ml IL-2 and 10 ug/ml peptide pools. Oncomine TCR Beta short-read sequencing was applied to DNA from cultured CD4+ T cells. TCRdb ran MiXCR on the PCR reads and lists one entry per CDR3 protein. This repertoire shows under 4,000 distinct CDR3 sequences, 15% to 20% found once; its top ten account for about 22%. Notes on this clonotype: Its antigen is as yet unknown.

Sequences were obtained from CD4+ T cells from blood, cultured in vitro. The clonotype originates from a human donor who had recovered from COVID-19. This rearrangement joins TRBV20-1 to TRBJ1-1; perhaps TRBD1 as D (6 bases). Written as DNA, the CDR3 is TGCAGTGCTAGCCGCTGGGGGGGGGCGGGGAACACTGAAGCTTTCTTT. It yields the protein CSASRWGGAGNTEAFF.